A selection of T cell receptor beta chains follows, all from one sample in a study of cytomegalovirus exposure and HLA in healthy donors. The assay was immunoSEQ multiplex PCR, and TCRdb's table has in-frame clones only and misses some. The sample contains 110,000 or so clones, more than 9.5% of which appear only once. Sequencing was performed on PBMCs. The origin of the receptors is a man in his forties in good health and CMV-seropositive. CDR3s include the opening cysteine and the closing phenylalanine or tryptophan. A D gene is named only where the DNA matches it firmly. Rows may omit the clone size; those that give it use once, few, many or a size class.

TRBJ2-7	TRBV5-1	-	-	TGCGCCAGCAGCTTCGCGGGGTACGAGCAGTACTTC	CASSFAGYEQYF
TRBJ2-3	TRBV14	TRBD2	-	TGTGCCAGCAGCCAATTCACTAGCGTAGATACGCAGTATTTT	CASSQFTSVDTQYF
TRBJ1-1	TRBV5-1	-	-	TGCGCCAGCAGCTTCTCGGGGGGAAACACTGAAGCTTTCTTT	CASSFSGGNTEAFF
TRBJ2-3	TRBV7-8	-	medium-sized	TGTGCCAGCATCCAATGGGGTACTAGGGTAGATACGCAGTATTTT	CASIQWGTRVDTQYF
TRBJ1-1	TRBV29-1	TRBD1	-	TGCAGCGCCAGCGAACGGGGACAGTACACTGAAGCTTTCTTT	CSASERGQYTEAFF
TRBJ1-3	TRBV30	-	few	TGTGCCTGGGACTCAGGGGTAGGAAACACCATATATTTT	CAWDSGVGNTIYF
TRBJ2-2	TRBV29-1	-	few	TGCAGCGTTGAATCGGGGTTGAACACCGGGGAGCTGTTTTTT	CSVESGLNTGELFF
TRBJ1-2	TRBV15	TRBD1	few	TGTGCCACCAGCAGAGATCCGACAGGGGCAACTTTATTC	CATSRDPTGATLF
TRBJ2-3	TRBV7-9	-	-	TGTGCCAGCAGCCCACCGGGTGCAGGGCGCACAGATACGCAGTATTTT	CASSPPGAGRTDTQYF
TRBJ1-1	TRBV18	-	-	TGTGCCAGCTCACCACAGCGAAACACTGAAGCTTTCTTT	CASSPQRNTEAFF
TRBJ1-1	TRBV29-1	-	-	TGCAGCGTTGGGGAGGGGACTGAAGCTTTCTTT	CSVGEGTEAFF
TRBJ1-2	TRBV19	-	-	TGTGCCAGTAGTACGGTAGGGGGGGCGGTGAATGGCTACACCTTC	CASSTVGGAVNGYTF
TRBJ2-3	TRBV19	-	-	TGTGCCAGTAGTATGACTTTCAATCAGCCGTATTTT	CASSMTFNQPYF
TRBJ2-5	TRBV10-3	-	-	TGTGCCATCAGTGAGTCAAGGGGGTTCCAAGAGACCCAGTACTTC	CAISESRGFQETQYF
TRBJ2-5	TRBV7-6	-	-	TGTGCCAGCAGCTCGGGACACCTGGGAGAGACCCAGTACTTC	CASSSGHLGETQYF
TRBJ2-1	TRBV29-1	TRBD1	-	TGCAGCGTTGGCTCCTACAGGGGAACACAACAATTCAATGAGCAGTTCTTC	CSVGSYRGTQQFNEQFF
TRBJ2-1	TRBV5-4	-	-	TGTGCCAGCAGCCCGGACGGGAAGTCCTACAATGAGCAGTTCTTC	CASSPDGKSYNEQFF
TRBJ2-5	TRBV4-1	TRBD2	few	TGCGCCAGCAGCCCGCCCCCTCCGGGAGGGGAAGAGACCCAGTACTTC	CASSPPPPGGEETQYF
TRBJ2-7	TRBV21-1	-	-	TGTGCCAGCAGCAAATTCACATTCGAGCAGTACTTC	CASSKFTFEQYF
TRBJ1-2	TRBV5-1	-	-	TGCGCCAGCAGCTTGGGACAGACCTACTATGGCTACACCTTC	CASSLGQTYYGYTF
TRBJ1-1	TRBV5-1	TRBD1	few	TGCGCCAGCAGCCTAAGACAGGGACAAGCTGAAGCTTTCTTT	CASSLRQGQAEAFF
TRBJ2-2	TRBV27	-	-	TGTGCCAGCAGATTAAACAGGGCGTATCCCGGGGAGCTGTTTTTT	CASRLNRAYPGELFF
TRBJ1-1	TRBV27	TRBD1	-	TGTGCCAGCAGCCAAACTTCAGGGGGGTGGTACACTGAAGCTTTCTTT	CASSQTSGGWYTEAFF
TRBJ2-2	TRBV6-1	-	-	TGTGCCAGCAGCGCGCGTTGGCAGGGCACCGGGGAGCTGTTTTTT	CASSARWQGTGELFF
TRBJ1-3	TRBV6-5	-	-	TGTGCCAGCGGGGGACACTCTGGAAACACCATATATTTT	CASGGHSGNTIYF
TRBJ2-2	TRBV6-5	TRBD1	few	TGTGCCAGCCAACAGGGGAATCGTGACGGGGAGCTGTTTTTT	CASQQGNRDGELFF
TRBJ2-4	TRBV5-6	TRBD1	-	TGTGCCAGCACCCAGGACAGGGGGGTTCGGGGCATTCAGTACTTC	CASTQDRGVRGIQYF
TRBJ2-5	TRBV5-1	-	-	TGCGCCAGCAGCTCGGAGGGGAGGTGGACGTGGGAGACCCAGTACTTC	CASSSEGRWTWETQYF
TRBJ1-3	TRBV28	-	-	TGTGCCTCCCGAGTGCGAGGAAACACCATATATTTT	CASRVRGNTIYF
TRBJ2-2	TRBV9	TRBD1	-	TGTGCCAGCACCCTAGGGACAGGGGGGACCGGGGAGCTGTTTTTT	CASTLGTGGTGELFF
TRBJ1-5	TRBV5-3	TRBD1	few	TGTGCCAGAAGCCCCACAGGGGAATATAGCAATCAGCCCCAGCATTTT	CARSPTGEYSNQPQHF
TRBJ2-3	TRBV5-4	-	-	TGTGCCAGCAGCTTGGACTACGCACCCAACACAGATACGCAGTATTTT	CASSLDYAPNTDTQYF
TRBJ2-7	TRBV6-6	TRBD1	few	TGTGCCAGCAGTGCCCAGGGGGCCAGTCGTTCCTACGAGCAGTACTTC	CASSAQGASRSYEQYF
TRBJ2-5	TRBV19	TRBD1	few	TGTGCCAGTAGTCCCGGGACAGGAGGCCGTCGGGAGACCCAGTACTTC	CASSPGTGGRRETQYF
TRBJ1-4	TRBV27	-	-	TGTGCCAGCAGCCGAGAAGCCCGAGAAAAACTGTTTTTT	CASSREAREKLFF
TRBJ2-1	TRBV6-5	-	few	TGTGCCAGCAGTTACTGGAGGGGTAACGGTCACAATGAGCAGTTCTTC	CASSYWRGNGHNEQFF
TRBJ1-2	TRBV7-2	TRBD1	-	TGTGCCAGCAGCGCGGGACAGACTTTCTATGGCTACACCTTC	CASSAGQTFYGYTF
TRBJ2-2	TRBV27	-	-	TGTGCCAGCAGTTTTGTAGTCGCCGGGGAGCTGTTTTTT	CASSFVVAGELFF
TRBJ2-7	TRBV6-1	TRBD2	few	TGTGCCAGCAGTGCCGGGACTAGCGGGAGTTTCTACGAGCAGTACTTC	CASSAGTSGSFYEQYF
TRBJ2-7	TRBV4-1	TRBD1	-	TGCGCCAGCGGACCCGACAGGGACTCCTACGAGCAGTACTTC	CASGPDRDSYEQYF
TRBJ2-5	TRBV5-4	TRBD1	few	TGTGCCAGCAGCTCCGGGACAGGGGGCCCGCAAGAGACCCAGTACTTC	CASSSGTGGPQETQYF
TRBJ2-3	TRBV7-2	-	-	TGTGCCAGCATCCCCCCAGGCACAGATACGCAGTATTTT	CASIPPGTDTQYF
TRBJ1-5	TRBV2	TRBD1	-	TGTGCCACCTCCGGGGACAGGGATCAGCCCCAGCATTTT	CATSGDRDQPQHF
TRBJ2-1	TRBV18	-	-	TGTGCCAGCTCACCACGCGAGCCGAATGAGCAGTTCTTC	CASSPREPNEQFF